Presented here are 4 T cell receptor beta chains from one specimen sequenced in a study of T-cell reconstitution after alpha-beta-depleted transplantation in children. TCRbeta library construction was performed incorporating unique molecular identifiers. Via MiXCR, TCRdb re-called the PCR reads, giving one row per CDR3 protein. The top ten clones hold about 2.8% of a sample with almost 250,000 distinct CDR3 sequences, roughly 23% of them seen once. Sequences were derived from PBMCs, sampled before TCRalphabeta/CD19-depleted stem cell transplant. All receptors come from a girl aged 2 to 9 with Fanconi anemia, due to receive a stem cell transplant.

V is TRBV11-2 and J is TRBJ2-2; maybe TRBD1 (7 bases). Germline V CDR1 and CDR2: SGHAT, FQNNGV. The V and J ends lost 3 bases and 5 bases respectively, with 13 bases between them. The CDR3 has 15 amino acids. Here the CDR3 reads CASSFSGGGTGELFF. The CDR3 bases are TGTGCCAGCAGCTTCTCAGGGGGAGGTACCGGGGAGCTGTTTTTT.

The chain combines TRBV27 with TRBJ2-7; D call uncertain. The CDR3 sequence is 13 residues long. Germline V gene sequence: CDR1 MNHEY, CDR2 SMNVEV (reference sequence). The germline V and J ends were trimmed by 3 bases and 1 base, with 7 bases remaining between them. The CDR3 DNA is TGTGCCAGCAGTTTCGCCCGGTCCTACGAGCAGTACTTC. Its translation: CASSFARSYEQYF.

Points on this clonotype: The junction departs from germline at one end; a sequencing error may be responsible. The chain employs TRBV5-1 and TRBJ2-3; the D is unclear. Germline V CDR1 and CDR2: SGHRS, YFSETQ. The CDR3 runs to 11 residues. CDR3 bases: TGCGCCAGCAGCTCGGAAGATACGCTGTATTTT. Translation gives CASSSEDTLYF.

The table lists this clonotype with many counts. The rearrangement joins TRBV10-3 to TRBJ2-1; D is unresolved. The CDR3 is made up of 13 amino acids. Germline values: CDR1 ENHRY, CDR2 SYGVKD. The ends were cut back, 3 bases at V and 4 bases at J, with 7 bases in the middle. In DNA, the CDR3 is TGTGCCATCAGTGATTGGAGTTACAATGAGCAGTTCTTC. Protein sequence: CAISDWSYNEQFF.